The clone carrying this TCR beta chain has a count of ten or more. Its antigen is as yet unknown. Specified time point: newly diagnosed GD, antithyroid drugs for less than 3 months. PBMC-extracted RNA yielded the TCR library. Sequencing libraries for TCR beta were prepared with iRepertoire HTBI primers and Arm-PCR of CDR3 regions. TCRdb processed the multiplex PCR reads anew with MiXCR; each CDR3 protein has one entry. This sample has roughly 500,000 distinct CDR3 sequences, with approximately 12% found just once. The data originate from a study of regulatory T cells in long-lasting Graves disease. General study findings and limits: Among persistent patients, a larger number of public clonotypes were shared (around 2,700) than among newly diagnosed patients (more than 850). The analysis examined peripheral blood only and excluded thyroid tissue.

This CDR3 has 13 amino acids. From germline, CDR1 is MNHEY and CDR2 SMNVEV (reference sequence). Trimming pared 5 bases from V and 2 bases from J, leaving 9 bases between. In addition, the sample was reused for a study of T cells in Graves' hyperthyroidism and ophthalmopathy.

This material consisted of peripheral blood mononuclear cells (PBMCs), taken at new diagnosis, from a patient treated with antithyroid drugs. V and J are TRBV27 and TRBJ2-5, with no clear D. The source of this sequence is a man under 40 with Graves disease. The CDR3 sequence: CASSRKYQETQYF. The CDR3 bases are TGTGCCAGCAGTCGGAAGTATCAAGAGACCCAGTACTTC.